This note documents a single T cell receptor beta chain sequence. Its specificity is not known. Sequencing used immunoSEQ multiplex PCR; TCRdb keeps in-frame clones, though not all of them. This table holds around 100,000 clones, approximately 87% found once. Germline CDR1 SGHNT, CDR2 YENEEA. Germline trimming cut 5 bases from V and 4 bases from J; bases unmatched to any gene: 3. The CDR3 has 14 amino acids. These data originate in a study of OX40 agonist ivuxolimab in advanced cancers. Study conclusions and caveats: Compared with CD4+, CD8+ T cells on average had more expanded clones. The authors did not determine the antigen specificity of the expanded peripheral T cells. There was clonal expansion of CD4+ and CD8+ blood T cells by week 6 at 0.1 to 3.0 mg/kg.

This sequence originates from an adult with an advanced solid tumor such as melanoma, head and neck, liver or kidney cancer. V usage is TRBV11-3 and J usage is TRBJ2-2, with 8 bases aligning to TRBD2. The sequencing here drew on CD4+ or CD8+ T cells sorted from blood, taken in a trial of the OX40 agonist ivuxolimab. The CDR3 nucleotides read TGTGCCAGCAGCCCTAGCGGGCCCACCGGGGAGCTGTTTTTT. Translation: CASSPSGPTGELFF. The variable domain in full, with the rest retrieved from reference TRBV11-3 and TRBJ2-2, is EAGVVQSPRYKIIEKKQPVAFWCNPISGHNTLYWYLQNLGQGPELLIRYENEEAVDDSQLPKDRFSAERLKGVDSTLKIQPAELGDSAVYLCASSPSGPTGELFFGEGSRLTVL.